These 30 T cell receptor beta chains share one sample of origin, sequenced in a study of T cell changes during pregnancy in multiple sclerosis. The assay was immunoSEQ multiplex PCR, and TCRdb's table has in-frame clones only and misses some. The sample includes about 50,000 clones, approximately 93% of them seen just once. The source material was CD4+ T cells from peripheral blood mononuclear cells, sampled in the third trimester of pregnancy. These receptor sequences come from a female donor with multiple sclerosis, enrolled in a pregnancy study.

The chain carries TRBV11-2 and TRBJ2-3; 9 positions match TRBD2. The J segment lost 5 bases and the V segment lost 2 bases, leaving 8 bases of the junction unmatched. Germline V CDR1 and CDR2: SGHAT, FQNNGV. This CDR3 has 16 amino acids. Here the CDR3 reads CASSLIGGGARDTQYF. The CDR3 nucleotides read TGTGCCAGCAGCTTAATAGGCGGGGGGGCACGAGATACGCAGTATTTT. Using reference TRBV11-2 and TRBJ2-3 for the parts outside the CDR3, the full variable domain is EAGVAQSPRYKIIEKRQSVAFWCNPISGHATLYWYQQILGQGPKLLIQFQNNGVVDDSQLPKDRFSAERLKGVDSTLKIQPAKLEDSAVYLCASSLIGGGARDTQYFGPGTRLTVL.

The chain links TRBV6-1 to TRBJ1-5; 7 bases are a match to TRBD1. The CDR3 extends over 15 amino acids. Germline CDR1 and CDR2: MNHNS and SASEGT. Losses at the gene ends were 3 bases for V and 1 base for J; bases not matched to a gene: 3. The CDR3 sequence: CASSEAGGSNQPQHF. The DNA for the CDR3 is TGTGCCAGCAGTGAGGCAGGGGGGAGCAATCAGCCCCAGCATTTT.

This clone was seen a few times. The CDR3 DNA sequence: TGTGCCAGCAGCTCGGACGCGGCCGCACGGGGTTCACCCCTCCACTTT. Translated, it gives CASSSDAAARGSPLHF. The V and J genes are TRBV7-6 and TRBJ1-6; the D is unclear. V lost 4 bases and J lost 9, with 19 bases in between. The CDR3 totals 16 residues. In germline, CDR1 is SGHVS, CDR2 FNYEAQ.

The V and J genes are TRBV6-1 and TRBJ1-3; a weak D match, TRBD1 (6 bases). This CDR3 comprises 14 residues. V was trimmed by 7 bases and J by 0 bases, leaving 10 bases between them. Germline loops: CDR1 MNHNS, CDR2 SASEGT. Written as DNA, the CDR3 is TGTGCCAGCAACGACAGGCTCTCTGGAAACACCATATATTTT. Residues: CASNDRLSGNTIYF.

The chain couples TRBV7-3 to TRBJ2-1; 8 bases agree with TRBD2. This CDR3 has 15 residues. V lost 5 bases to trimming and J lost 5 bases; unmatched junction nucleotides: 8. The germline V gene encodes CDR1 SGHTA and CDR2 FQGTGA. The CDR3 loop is CASSRISGGHNEQFF. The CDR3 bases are TGTGCCAGCAGCCGCATTTCGGGAGGGCACAATGAGCAGTTCTTC.

CDR3 sequence: CASTGQGGTDTQYF. The DNA of the CDR3 is TGTGCCAGCACCGGACAGGGGGGCACAGATACGCAGTATTTT. The chain links TRBV6-1 to TRBJ2-3, with 10 bases matching TRBD1. The CDR3 runs to 14 residues. V lost 7 bases to trimming and J lost 1 base; unmatched junction nucleotides: 2. Germline V lookup: CDR1 MNHNS, CDR2 SASEGT.

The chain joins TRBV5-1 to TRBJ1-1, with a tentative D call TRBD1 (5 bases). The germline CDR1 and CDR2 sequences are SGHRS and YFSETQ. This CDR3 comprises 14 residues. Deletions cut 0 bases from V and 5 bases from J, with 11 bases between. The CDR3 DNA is TGCGCCAGCAGCTTGGGGGGGGTTGGGACTGAAGCTTTCTTT. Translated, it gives CASSLGGVGTEAFF. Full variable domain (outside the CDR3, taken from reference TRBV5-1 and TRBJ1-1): KAGVTQTPRYLIKTRGQQVTLSCSPISGHRSVSWYQQTPGQGLQFLFEYFSETQRNKGNFPGRFSGRQFSNSRSEMNVSTLELGDSALYLCASSLGGVGTEAFFGQGTRLTVV.

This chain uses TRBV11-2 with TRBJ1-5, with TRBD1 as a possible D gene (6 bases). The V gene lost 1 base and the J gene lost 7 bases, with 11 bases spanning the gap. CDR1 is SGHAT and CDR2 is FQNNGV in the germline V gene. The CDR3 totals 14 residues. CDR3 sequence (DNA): TGTGCCAGCAGCTTAGCTGGGGGCGGACAGCCCCAGCATTTT. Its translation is CASSLAGGGQPQHF.

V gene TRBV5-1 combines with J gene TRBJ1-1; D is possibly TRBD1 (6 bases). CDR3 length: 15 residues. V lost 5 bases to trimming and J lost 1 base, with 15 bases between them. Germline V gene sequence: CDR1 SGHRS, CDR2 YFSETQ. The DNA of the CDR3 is TGCGCCAGCAGTCGGGACATTCGGAGGAACACTGAAGCTTTCTTT. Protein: CASSRDIRRNTEAFF. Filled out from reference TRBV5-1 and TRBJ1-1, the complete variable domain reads KAGVTQTPRYLIKTRGQQVTLSCSPISGHRSVSWYQQTPGQGLQFLFEYFSETQRNKGNFPGRFSGRQFSNSRSEMNVSTLELGDSALYLCASSRDIRRNTEAFFGQGTRLTVV.

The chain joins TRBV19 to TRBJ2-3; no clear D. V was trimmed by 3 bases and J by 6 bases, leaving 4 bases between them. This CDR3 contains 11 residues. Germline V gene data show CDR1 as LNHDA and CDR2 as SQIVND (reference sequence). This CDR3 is CASSMADTQYF. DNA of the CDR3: TGTGCCAGTAGTATGGCTGATACGCAGTATTTT.

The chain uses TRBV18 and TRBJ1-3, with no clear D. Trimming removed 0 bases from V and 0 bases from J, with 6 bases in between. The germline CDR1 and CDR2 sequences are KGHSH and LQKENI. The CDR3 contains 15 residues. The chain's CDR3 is CASSPPGVSGNTIYF. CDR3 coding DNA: TGTGCCAGCTCACCACCAGGAGTCTCTGGAAACACCATATATTTT.

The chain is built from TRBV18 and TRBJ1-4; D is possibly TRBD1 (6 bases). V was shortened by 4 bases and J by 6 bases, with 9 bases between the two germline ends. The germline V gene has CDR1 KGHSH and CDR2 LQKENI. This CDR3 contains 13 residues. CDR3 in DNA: TGTGCCAGCTCACGTAACAGGGATGAAAAACTGTTTTTT. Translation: CASSRNRDEKLFF.

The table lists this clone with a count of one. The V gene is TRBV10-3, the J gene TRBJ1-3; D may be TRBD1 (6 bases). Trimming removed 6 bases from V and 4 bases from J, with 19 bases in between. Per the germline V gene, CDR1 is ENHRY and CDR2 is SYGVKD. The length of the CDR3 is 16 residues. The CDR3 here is CAIRNNRVGAGNTIYF. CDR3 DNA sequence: TGTGCCATCAGGAACAACAGGGTCGGCGCCGGAAACACCATATATTTT.

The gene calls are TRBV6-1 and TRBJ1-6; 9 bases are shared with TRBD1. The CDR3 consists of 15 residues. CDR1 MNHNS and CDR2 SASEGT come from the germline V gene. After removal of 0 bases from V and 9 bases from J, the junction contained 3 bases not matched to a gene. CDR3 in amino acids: CASSEAGQGSSPLHF. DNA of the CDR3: TGTGCCAGCAGTGAAGCGGGACAGGGTAGTTCACCCCTCCACTTT.

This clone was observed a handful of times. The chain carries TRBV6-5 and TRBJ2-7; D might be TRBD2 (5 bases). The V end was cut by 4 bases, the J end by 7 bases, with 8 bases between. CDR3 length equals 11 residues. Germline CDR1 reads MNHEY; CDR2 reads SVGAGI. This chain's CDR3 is CASSSQREQYF. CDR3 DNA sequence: TGTGCCAGCAGTTCCCAGCGGGAGCAGTACTTC.

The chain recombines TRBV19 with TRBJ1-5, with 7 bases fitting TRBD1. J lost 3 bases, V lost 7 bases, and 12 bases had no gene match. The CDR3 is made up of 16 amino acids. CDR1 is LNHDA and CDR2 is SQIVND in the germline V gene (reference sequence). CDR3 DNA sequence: TGTGCCAGTACTTTTGGCCGGGACAGAGACAATCAGCCCCAGCATTTT. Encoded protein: CASTFGRDRDNQPQHF. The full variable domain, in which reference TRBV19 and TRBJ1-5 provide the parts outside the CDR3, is DGGITQSPKYLFRKEGQNVTLSCEQNLNHDAMYWYRQDPGQGLRLIYYSQIVNDFQKGDIAEGYSVSREKKESFPLTVTSAQKNPTAFYLCASTFGRDRDNQPQHFGDGTRLSIL.

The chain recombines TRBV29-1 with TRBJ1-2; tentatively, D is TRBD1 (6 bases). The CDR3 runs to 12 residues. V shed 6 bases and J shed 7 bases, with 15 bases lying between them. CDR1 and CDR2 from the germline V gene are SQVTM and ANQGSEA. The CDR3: CSVGRDTSGYTF. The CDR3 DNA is TGCAGCGTGGGTAGGGACACCTCTGGCTACACCTTC.

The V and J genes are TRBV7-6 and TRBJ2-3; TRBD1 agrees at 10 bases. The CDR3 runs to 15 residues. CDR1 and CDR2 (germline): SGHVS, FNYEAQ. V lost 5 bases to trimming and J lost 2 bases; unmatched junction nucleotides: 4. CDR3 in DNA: TGTGCCAGCAGCCGCGGGACAGGGGCCACAGATACGCAGTATTTT. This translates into CASSRGTGATDTQYF.

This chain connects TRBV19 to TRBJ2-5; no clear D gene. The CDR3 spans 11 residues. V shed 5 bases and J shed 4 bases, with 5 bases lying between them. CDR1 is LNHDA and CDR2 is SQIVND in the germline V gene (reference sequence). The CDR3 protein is CASSSRETQYF. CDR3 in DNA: TGTGCCAGTAGTTCGAGAGAGACCCAGTACTTC.

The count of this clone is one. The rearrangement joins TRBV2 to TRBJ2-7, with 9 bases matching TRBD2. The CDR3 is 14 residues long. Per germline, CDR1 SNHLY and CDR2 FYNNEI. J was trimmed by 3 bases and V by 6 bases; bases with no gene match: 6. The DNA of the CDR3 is TGTGCCAGCAGCGCACGACTAGCGGACTACGAGCAGTACTTC. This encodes CASSARLADYEQYF.

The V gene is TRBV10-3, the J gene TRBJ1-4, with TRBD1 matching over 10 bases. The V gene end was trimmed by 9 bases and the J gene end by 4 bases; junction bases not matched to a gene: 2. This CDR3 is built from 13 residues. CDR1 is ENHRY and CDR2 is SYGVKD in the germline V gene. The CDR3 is CAIWTGGNEKLFF. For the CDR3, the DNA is TGTGCCATTTGGACAGGGGGTAATGAAAAACTGTTTTTT.

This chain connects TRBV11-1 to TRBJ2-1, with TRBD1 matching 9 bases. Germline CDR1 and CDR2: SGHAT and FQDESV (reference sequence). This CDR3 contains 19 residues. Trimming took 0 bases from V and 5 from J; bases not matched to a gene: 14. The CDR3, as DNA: TGTGCCAGCAGCTTAGCGCATGTTGGGGGGACAGGGATAAACAATGAGCAGTTCTTC. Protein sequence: CASSLAHVGGTGINNEQFF.

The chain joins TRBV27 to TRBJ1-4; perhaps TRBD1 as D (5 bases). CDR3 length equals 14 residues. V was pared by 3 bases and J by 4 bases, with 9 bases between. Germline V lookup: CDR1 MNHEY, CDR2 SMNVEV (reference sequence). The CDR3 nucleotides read TGTGCCAGCAGTTTGGGGCGCCGTAATGAAAAACTGTTTTTT. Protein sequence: CASSLGRRNEKLFF.

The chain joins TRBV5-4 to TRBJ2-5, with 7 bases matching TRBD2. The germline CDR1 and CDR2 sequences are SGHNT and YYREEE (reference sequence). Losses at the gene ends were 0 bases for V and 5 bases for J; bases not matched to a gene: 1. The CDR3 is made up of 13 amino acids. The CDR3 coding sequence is TGTGCCAGCAGCTTGGTTAGCGGGGAGACCCAGTACTTC. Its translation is CASSLVSGETQYF.

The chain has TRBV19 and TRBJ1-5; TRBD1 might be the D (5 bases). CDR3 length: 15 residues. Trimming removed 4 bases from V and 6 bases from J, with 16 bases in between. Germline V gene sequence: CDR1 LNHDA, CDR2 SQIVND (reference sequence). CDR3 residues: CASSTGTTGGQPQHF. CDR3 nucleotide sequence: TGTGCCAGTAGTACCGGGACTACGGGCGGTCAGCCCCAGCATTTT.

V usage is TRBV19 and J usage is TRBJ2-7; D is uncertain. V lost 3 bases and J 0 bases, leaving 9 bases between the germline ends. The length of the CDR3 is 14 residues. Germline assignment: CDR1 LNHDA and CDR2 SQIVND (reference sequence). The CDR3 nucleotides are TGTGCCAGTAGTATGTCTGGCGGCTCCTACGAGCAGTACTTC. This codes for CASSMSGGSYEQYF.

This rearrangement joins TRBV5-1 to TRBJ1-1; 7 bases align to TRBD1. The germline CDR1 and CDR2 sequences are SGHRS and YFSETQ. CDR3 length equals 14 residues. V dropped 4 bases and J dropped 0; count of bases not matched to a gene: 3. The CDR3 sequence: CASSIQGLNTEAFF. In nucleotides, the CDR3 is TGCGCCAGCAGCATACAGGGGTTGAACACTGAAGCTTTCTTT.

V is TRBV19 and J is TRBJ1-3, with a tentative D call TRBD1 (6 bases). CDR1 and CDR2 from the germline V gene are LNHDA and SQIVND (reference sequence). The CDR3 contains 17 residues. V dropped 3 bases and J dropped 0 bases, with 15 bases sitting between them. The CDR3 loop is CASSMTGRGYSGNTIYF. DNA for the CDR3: TGTGCCAGTAGTATGACGGGCAGGGGTTACTCTGGAAACACCATATATTTT.

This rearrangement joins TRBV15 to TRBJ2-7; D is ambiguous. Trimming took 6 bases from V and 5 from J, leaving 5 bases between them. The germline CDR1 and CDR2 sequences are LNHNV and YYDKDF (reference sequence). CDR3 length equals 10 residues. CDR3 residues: CATRYNEQYF. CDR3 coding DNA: TGTGCCACCAGGTATAACGAGCAGTACTTC.

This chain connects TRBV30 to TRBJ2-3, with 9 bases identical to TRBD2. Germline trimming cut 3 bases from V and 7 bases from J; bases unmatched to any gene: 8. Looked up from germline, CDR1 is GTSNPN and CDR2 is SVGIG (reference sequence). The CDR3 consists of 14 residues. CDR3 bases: TGTGCCTGGAGGGTAGCGGGAGCCATAAATACGCAGTATTTT. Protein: CAWRVAGAINTQYF. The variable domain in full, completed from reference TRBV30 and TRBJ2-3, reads SQTIHQWPATLVQPVGSPLSLECTVEGTSNPNLYWYRQAAGRGLQLLFYSVGIGQISSEVPQNLSASRPQDRQFILSSKKLLLSDSGFYLCAWRVAGAINTQYFGPGTRLTVL.